Listed below are T cell receptor beta chains from one sample, sequenced in a study of blood T cell repertoires in COVID-19. Only in-frame clones appear in the TCRdb table, and some are missing; sequencing was by immunoSEQ multiplex PCR. The profile shows around 260,000 clones, approximately 91% of them singletons. The sequenced material came from peripheral blood. All receptors derive from a woman younger than 45 with COVID-19, enrolled during active disease. The CDR3 runs from the conserved cysteine through the conserved F or W. D genes are given only for firm matches. The size field is filled for only some rows; it gives once, few, many or a size class.

DNA,CDR3,size,V,D,J
TGCGCCAGCAGCCAAGATCAGGCTCAGCCCCAGCATTTT,CASSQDQAQPQHF,.,TRBV4-1,.,TRBJ1-5
TGTGCCAGCAGTTCTCGACTAGCACAAAGTCCGGATACGCAGTATTTT,CASSSRLAQSPDTQYF,.,TRBV6-5,TRBD2,TRBJ2-3
TGTGCCAGCAGCCTACAGGGTACCTACACCTTC,CASSLQGTYTF,.,TRBV9,.,TRBJ1-2
TGTGCCAGCAGTGAAGAGATAGCCGGGTATGGTGAGCAGTTCTTC,CASSEEIAGYGEQFF,.,TRBV6-1,.,TRBJ2-1
TGTGCCAGCGGGAGTACCACCCAATCAGATACGCAGTATTTT,CASGSTTQSDTQYF,.,TRBV11-3,.,TRBJ2-3
TGTGCCACCAAACAGGGGCGAAATTCACCCCTCCACTTT,CATKQGRNSPLHF,.,TRBV2,TRBD1,TRBJ1-6
TGCAGCGTGGGACAGAGGAACACTGAAGCTTTCTTT,CSVGQRNTEAFF,.,TRBV29-1,TRBD1,TRBJ1-1
TGCGCCAGTGCGGGACAGGGGAACACTGAAGCTTTCTTT,CASAGQGNTEAFF,.,TRBV5-1,TRBD1,TRBJ1-1
TGTGCCAGCAGCTTGGAGGGGGAGGGCGGGGAGCTGTTTTTT,CASSLEGEGGELFF,once,TRBV11-2,.,TRBJ2-2
TGTGCCAGCAGTGAGCAGGGGGCACAGTATGAAAAACTGTTTTTT,CASSEQGAQYEKLFF,.,TRBV6-1,TRBD1,TRBJ1-4
TGCGCCAGCAGCCCCTGGGACAGGGAAGATCAGCCCCAGCATTTT,CASSPWDREDQPQHF,.,TRBV4-1,TRBD1,TRBJ1-5
TGTGCCAGCAGCCAAGATCGGACTCTCACAGATACGCAGTATTTT,CASSQDRTLTDTQYF,.,TRBV14,.,TRBJ2-3
TGTGCCAGCAGTCCAGGGTCCTACGAGCAGTACTTC,CASSPGSYEQYF,.,TRBV27,.,TRBJ2-7
TGTGCCAGCAGTCCCCTGGACAGGGGGGGGGATACGCAGTATTTT,CASSPLDRGGDTQYF,.,TRBV27,TRBD1,TRBJ2-3
TGTGCCAGCAGCGCCCGGACAGGGAGGCCCTATGGCTACACCTTC,CASSARTGRPYGYTF,.,TRBV5-8,TRBD1,TRBJ1-2
TGCGCCAGCAGCCAAGTCCTGGCCGCTGCCTACGAGCAGTACTTC,CASSQVLAAAYEQYF,.,TRBV4-1,.,TRBJ2-7
TGTGCCAGCCGGAATAGGGGGGGAATGAACACTGAAGCTTTCTTT,CASRNRGGMNTEAFF,.,TRBV5-4,.,TRBJ1-1
TGTGCCAGCTCACCGACCAGCGGAGGGGTCTCCTACAATGAGCAGTTCTTC,CASSPTSGGVSYNEQFF,.,TRBV18,.,TRBJ2-1
TGTGCCAGCAGTCGACTTTCAGGGGGCCTAACAAACACCATATATTTT,CASSRLSGGLTNTIYF,.,TRBV11-2,TRBD1,TRBJ1-3
TGTGCCTGGAAGCGACTAGCGGGGGCTTCCTACGAGCAGTACTTC,CAWKRLAGASYEQYF,.,TRBV30,TRBD2,TRBJ2-7
TGTGCCAGCAGCGTAGATGAGGGGACTTACGAGCAGTACTTC,CASSVDEGTYEQYF,.,TRBV9,.,TRBJ2-7
TGTGCCAGCAGCTTAGTCGCGGGCTTGAACACTGAAGCTTTCTTT,CASSLVAGLNTEAFF,.,TRBV7-8,.,TRBJ1-1
TGTGCCAGCAGCCAAGATGGTACAGGGAACTCTGGAAACACCATATATTTT,CASSQDGTGNSGNTIYF,.,TRBV4-2,.,TRBJ1-3
TGTGCCAGCAGTGGGGGGCGACAGATTGAAGCTTTCTTT,CASSGGRQIEAFF,.,TRBV2,.,TRBJ1-1
TGTGCCATCAGTGAGTCCCCAGGGAACGGGGAGCTGTTTTTT,CAISESPGNGELFF,.,TRBV10-3,.,TRBJ2-2
TGTGCCAGCAGCTTAGATCACAGTCAGCCCCAGCATTTT,CASSLDHSQPQHF,.,TRBV11-2,.,TRBJ1-5
TGCAGTGCCAGTCCGGGCCACAGCGGAAATGAGCAGTTCTTC,CSASPGHSGNEQFF,.,TRBV20-1,.,TRBJ2-1
TGTGCCAGTAGTATAGATCGGGAGGGACCAGATACGCAGTATTTT,CASSIDREGPDTQYF,.,TRBV19,TRBD2,TRBJ2-3
TGCGCCAGCACGATTGGTACAGGGGGAGTGGAGACCCAGTACTTC,CASTIGTGGVETQYF,.,TRBV10-2,TRBD1,TRBJ2-5
TGTGCCAGCAGCTTAGGTGGGACTAGCGACGAGCAGTACTTC,CASSLGGTSDEQYF,.,TRBV7-2,TRBD2,TRBJ2-7
TGTGCCACCAGTGATTCAATAGACAGGGCCAAAAACATTCAGTACTTC,CATSDSIDRAKNIQYF,.,TRBV24-1,.,TRBJ2-4
TGTGCCAGCAGTCCGGGGGGCTATGGCTACACCTTC,CASSPGGYGYTF,few,TRBV2,.,TRBJ1-2
TGCGCCAGCAGCTTGGGGCAGGGGGCAACCTACGAGCAGTACTTC,CASSLGQGATYEQYF,once,TRBV5-1,TRBD1,TRBJ2-7
TGTGCCAGCACCGAAAGGGGACAGGGGGATTCACCCCTCCACTTT,CASTERGQGDSPLHF,.,TRBV7-9,TRBD1,TRBJ1-6
TGTGCCAGTAGTGACAGGGAAAAACTGTTTTTT,CASSDREKLFF,.,TRBV19,.,TRBJ1-4
TGTGCCAGCAGCTTAGTAGCGGGAGGGGGGACGCAGTATTTT,CASSLVAGGGTQYF,.,TRBV7-2,TRBD2,TRBJ2-3
TGTGCCAGCAGCCAATCTTCCCTCTCCTACAATGAGCAGTTCTTC,CASSQSSLSYNEQFF,.,TRBV3-1/TRBV3-2,.,TRBJ2-1
TGTGCCTGGAGTGTAACCCGCCTCGGGGACACTGAAGCTTTCTTT,CAWSVTRLGDTEAFF,.,TRBV30,.,TRBJ1-1
TGTGCCAGCAGCGTTCTACAGGGTTCTGAAGCTTTCTTT,CASSVLQGSEAFF,.,TRBV9,.,TRBJ1-1
TGCGCCAGCAGCTTTAGCGGGAGGGCCAGCACCGGGGAGCTGTTTTTT,CASSFSGRASTGELFF,few,TRBV5-1,TRBD2,TRBJ2-2
TGTGCCAGCAGCTATTTAGCGGGAGGGCGGGAGCAGTTCTTC,CASSYLAGGREQFF,.,TRBV5-6,TRBD2,TRBJ2-1
TGCAGTGCTAGTGGGGGACTAGCGGGAGTGGCGACAGATACGCAGTATTTT,CSASGGLAGVATDTQYF,.,TRBV20-1,TRBD2,TRBJ2-3
TGTGCCACAGCCGGGACAGGGGGCAATCAGCCCCAGCATTTT,CATAGTGGNQPQHF,.,TRBV19,TRBD1,TRBJ1-5
TGTGCCAGCAGTCCTATGCGGGAGGGCCAATCTACGCAGTATTTT,CASSPMREGQSTQYF,.,TRBV27,TRBD2,TRBJ2-3
TGTGCCAGCTCAGCTTCGGGACAGGGGGCAGGTCAGCCCCAGCATTTT,CASSASGQGAGQPQHF,.,TRBV18,TRBD1,TRBJ1-5
TGTGCCAGTAGTGCCAAGACTAGCGGCCACTACAATGAGCAGTTCTTC,CASSAKTSGHYNEQFF,.,TRBV19,TRBD2,TRBJ2-1
TGTGCCAGCAGTCTAGACAGGGTTGGCTACACCTTC,CASSLDRVGYTF,.,TRBV5-4,TRBD1,TRBJ1-2
TGTGCAAGTCGCTTAGCGCGGGGAGGAAGGAGGGGAGAGCAGTACTTC,CASRLARGGRRGEQYF,.,TRBV12-2,.,TRBJ2-7
TGTGCCAGCAGTGACGAGGGTGGGACTGAAGCTTTCTTT,CASSDEGGTEAFF,.,TRBV6-4,.,TRBJ1-1
TGTGCCAGCAGCCAAGTATACAGGGCTGGAAACACCATATATTTT,CASSQVYRAGNTIYF,.,TRBV4-2,.,TRBJ1-3
TGCAGCGTAGCCTACAGGGGTAATGAAAAACTGTTTTTT,CSVAYRGNEKLFF,.,TRBV29-1,TRBD1,TRBJ1-4
TGTGCCAGCACCGTAGCGGGTGCTGGAAACACCATATATTTT,CASTVAGAGNTIYF,.,TRBV11-2,.,TRBJ1-3
TGCGCCAGCAGTGAGCCCCTTATGACAGGGCAAGAGACCCAGTACTTC,CASSEPLMTGQETQYF,.,TRBV10-2,TRBD1,TRBJ2-5